There are a few counts of the clone carrying this T cell receptor (beta chain). Its cognate antigen is unknown. This sample was taken from a study of beta chain features in type 1 diabetes. Germline V gene sequence: CDR1 SGDLS, CDR2 YYNGEE. The CDR3 has 15 amino acids. V was shortened by 0 bases and J by 4 bases, with 13 bases between the two germline ends. Expressed TCRB transcripts were sequenced because the isolated RNA had all been reverse transcribed beforehand. Some clones are missing from TCRdb's copy, which holds only in-frame ones; the method was immunoSEQ multiplex PCR. This table holds 200,000 to 250,000 clones, 11% to 15% found once. Broader study findings: A greater similarity of naive, central memory and Treg TCRB repertoires was seen among patients than among healthy donors. Across all four CD4+ subsets, people with type 1 diabetes showed modestly shorter TCRB CDR3s.

The receptor was isolated from a man aged 25 to 40 with type 1 diabetes. This rearrangement joins TRBV9 to TRBJ2-5; a possible D gene is TRBD1 (5 bases). Material for sequencing was naive CD4+ T cells from blood. The CDR3 bases are TGTGCCAGCAGCGTAGAAGGCCAGGGTATAGAGACCCAGTACTTC. It translates to CASSVEGQGIETQYF.